A single TCR beta chain is shown here with its context. Its antigen is as yet unknown. Donors likely had unrecorded immune exposures despite being nominally healthy when sampled. This sample was included in a study of cytomegalovirus exposure and HLA in healthy donors. Amplification used 60 Vbeta primers and 13 Jbeta primers. The method was immunoSEQ multiplex PCR; TCRdb's version includes in-frame clones alone and lacks a portion of them. Of about 210,000 clones in the sample, about 80% were seen once. With V trimmed by 1 base and J by 1 base, 9 bases remained unmatched. Germline V gene data show CDR1 as SGHRS and CDR2 as YFSETQ. The CDR3 loop spans 19 amino acids. Study-level findings and limits: Based on reports, TCR beta sequences accurately predicted HLA-A and HLA-B alleles for most subjects. Likely technical artifact: a cluster of highly shared sequence variants. Near-uniform donor sequencing depth was presumed by presence/absence analyses.

The sequence came from a woman aged 50 to 60 in good health and CMV-seropositive. The sample taken for sequencing was PBMCs. The chain joins TRBV5-1 to TRBJ2-6, with 9 nucleotides matching TRBD1. CDR3 in amino acids: CASSLRGQGRWSGANVLTF. The CDR3 nucleotides are TGCGCCAGCAGCTTGCGGGGACAGGGAAGGTGGTCTGGGGCCAACGTCCTGACTTTC.